This T cell receptor beta chain was profiled in a study of early T cells in non-severe SARS-CoV-2 infection. The trim removed 3 bases at V and 6 bases at J, leaving 2 bases unmatched. The CDR3 is 14 residues long. Germline CDR1 reads SGHNT; CDR2 reads YENEEA. TCRdb recomputed calls from the 5' RACE reads with MiXCR, one row per CDR3 protein. The profile shows approximately 28,000 distinct CDR3 sequences, about 4% of them singletons. This clonotype was seen many times. The source of this sequence is an adult who was a healthcare worker with PCR-confirmed SARS-CoV-2 infection or an uninfected control (not recorded which). The J gene is TRBJ2-1, the V gene TRBV11-3; 10 positions match TRBD2. The sample comprised whole blood. CDR3 loop: CASSLGLATNEQFF. The CDR3 DNA is TGTGCCAGCAGCTTGGGACTAGCGACCAATGAGCAGTTCTTC.